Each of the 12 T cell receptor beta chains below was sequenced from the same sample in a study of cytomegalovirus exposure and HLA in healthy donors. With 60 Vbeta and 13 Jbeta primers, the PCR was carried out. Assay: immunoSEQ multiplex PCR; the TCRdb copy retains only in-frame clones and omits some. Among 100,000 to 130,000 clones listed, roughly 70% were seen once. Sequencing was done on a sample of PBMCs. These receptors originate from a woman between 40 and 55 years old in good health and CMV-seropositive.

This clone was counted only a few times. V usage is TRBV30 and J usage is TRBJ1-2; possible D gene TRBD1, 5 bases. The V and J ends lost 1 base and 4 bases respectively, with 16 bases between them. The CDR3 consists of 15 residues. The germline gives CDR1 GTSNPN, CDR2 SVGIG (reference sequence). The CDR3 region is CAWSAGVGTGYGYTF. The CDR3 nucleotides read TGTGCCTGGAGTGCGGGGGTCGGGACTGGCTATGGCTACACCTTC.

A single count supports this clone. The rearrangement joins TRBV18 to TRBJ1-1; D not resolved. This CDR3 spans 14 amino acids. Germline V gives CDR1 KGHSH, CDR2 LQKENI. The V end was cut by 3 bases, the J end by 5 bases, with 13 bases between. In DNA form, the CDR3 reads TGTGCCAGCTCACCCAGCAGGACGGGGACTGAAGCTTTCTTT. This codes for CASSPSRTGTEAFF.

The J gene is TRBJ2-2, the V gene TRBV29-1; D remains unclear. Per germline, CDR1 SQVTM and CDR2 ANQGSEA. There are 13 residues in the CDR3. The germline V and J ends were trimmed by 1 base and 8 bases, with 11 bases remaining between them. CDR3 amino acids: CSVEAVRGGELFF. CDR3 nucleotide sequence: TGCAGCGTTGAAGCGGTACGAGGAGGGGAGCTGTTTTTT.

Here the CDR3 reads CAWSTGSETQYF. As DNA, the CDR3 is TGTGCCTGGAGTACGGGTTCCGAGACCCAGTACTTC. The chain joins TRBV30 to TRBJ2-5; no reliable D call. CDR3 length equals 12 residues. Trimming pared 2 bases from V and 5 bases from J, leaving 9 bases between. Germline V gives CDR1 GTSNPN, CDR2 SVGIG (reference sequence). Together with reference TRBV30 and TRBJ2-5, the CDR3 gives the full variable domain: SQTIHQWPATLVQPVGSPLSLECTVEGTSNPNLYWYRQAAGRGLQLLFYSVGIGQISSEVPQNLSASRPQDRQFILSSKKLLLSDSGFYLCAWSTGSETQYFGPGTRLLVL.

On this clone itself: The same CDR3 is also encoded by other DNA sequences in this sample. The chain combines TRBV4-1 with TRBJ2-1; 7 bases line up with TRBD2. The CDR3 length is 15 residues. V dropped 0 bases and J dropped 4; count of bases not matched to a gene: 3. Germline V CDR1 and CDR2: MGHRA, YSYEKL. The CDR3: CASSQDGRGYNEQFF. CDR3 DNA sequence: TGCGCCAGCAGCCAAGATGGGCGGGGGTACAATGAGCAGTTCTTC.

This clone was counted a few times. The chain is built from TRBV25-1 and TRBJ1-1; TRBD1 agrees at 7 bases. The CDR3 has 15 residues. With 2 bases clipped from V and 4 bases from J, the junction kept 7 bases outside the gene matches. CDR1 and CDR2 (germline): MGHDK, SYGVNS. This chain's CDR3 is CASSEGWTGGTEAFF. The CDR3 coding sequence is TGTGCCAGCAGTGAAGGTTGGACAGGTGGCACTGAAGCTTTCTTT.

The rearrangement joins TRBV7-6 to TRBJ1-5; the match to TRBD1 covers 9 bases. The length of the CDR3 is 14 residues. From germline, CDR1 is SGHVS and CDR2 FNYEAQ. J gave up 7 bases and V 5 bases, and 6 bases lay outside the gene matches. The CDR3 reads CASSRDRVGQPQHF. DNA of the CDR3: TGTGCCAGCAGCCGGGACAGGGTGGGACAGCCCCAGCATTTT.

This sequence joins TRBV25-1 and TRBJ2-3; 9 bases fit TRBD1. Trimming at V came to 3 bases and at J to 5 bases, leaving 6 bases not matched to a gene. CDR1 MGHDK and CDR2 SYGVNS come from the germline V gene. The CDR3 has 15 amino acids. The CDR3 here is CASSEFGQGIDTQYF. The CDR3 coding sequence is TGTGCCAGCAGTGAGTTCGGACAGGGGATAGATACGCAGTATTTT.

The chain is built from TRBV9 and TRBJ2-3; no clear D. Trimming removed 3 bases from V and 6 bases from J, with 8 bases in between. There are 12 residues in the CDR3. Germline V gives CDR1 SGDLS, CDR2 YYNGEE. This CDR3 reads CASSERLDTQYF. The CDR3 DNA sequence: TGTGCCAGCAGCGAGCGTCTGGATACGCAGTATTTT.

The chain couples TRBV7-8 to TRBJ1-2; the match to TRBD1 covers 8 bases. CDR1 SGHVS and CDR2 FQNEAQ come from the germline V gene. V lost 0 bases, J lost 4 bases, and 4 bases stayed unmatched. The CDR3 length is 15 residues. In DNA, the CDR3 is TGTGCCAGCAGCTTAGCCCCCGACAGGGGCTATGGCTACACCTTC. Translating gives CASSLAPDRGYGYTF.

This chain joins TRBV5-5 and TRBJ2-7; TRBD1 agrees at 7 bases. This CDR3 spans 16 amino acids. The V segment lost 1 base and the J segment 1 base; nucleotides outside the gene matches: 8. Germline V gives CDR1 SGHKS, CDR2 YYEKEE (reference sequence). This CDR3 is CASSLIGGGLSYEQYF. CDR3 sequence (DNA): TGTGCCAGCAGCTTGATAGGGGGCGGCTTGTCCTACGAGCAGTACTTC.

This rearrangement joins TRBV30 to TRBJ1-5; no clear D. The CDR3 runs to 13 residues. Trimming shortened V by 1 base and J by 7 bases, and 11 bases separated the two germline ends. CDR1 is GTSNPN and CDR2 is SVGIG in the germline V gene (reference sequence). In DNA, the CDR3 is TGTGCCTGGAGTGCTGCGGGGTTGCAGCCCCAGCATTTT. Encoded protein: CAWSAAGLQPQHF.